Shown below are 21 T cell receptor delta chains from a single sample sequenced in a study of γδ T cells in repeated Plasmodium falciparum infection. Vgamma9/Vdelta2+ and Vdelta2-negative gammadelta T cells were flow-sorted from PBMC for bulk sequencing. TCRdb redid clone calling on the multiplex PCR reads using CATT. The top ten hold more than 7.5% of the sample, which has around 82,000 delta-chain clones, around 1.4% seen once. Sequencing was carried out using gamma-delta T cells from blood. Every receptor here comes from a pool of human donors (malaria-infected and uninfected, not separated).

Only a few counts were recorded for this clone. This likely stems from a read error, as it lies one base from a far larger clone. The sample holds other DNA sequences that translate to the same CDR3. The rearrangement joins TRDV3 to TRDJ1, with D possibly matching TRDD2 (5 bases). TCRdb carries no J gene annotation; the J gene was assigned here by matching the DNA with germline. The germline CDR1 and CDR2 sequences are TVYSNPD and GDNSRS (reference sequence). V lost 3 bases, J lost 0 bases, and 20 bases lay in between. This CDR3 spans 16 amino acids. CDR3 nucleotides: TGTGCCTTCCTCCGAGGGGTTCCTCCTTACACCGATAAACTCATCTTT. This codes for CAFLRGVPPYTDKLIF.

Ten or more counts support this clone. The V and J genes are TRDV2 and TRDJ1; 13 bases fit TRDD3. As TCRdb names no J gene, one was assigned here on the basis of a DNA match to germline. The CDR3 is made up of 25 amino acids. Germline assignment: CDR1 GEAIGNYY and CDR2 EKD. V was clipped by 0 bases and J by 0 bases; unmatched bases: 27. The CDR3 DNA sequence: TGTGCCTGTGACACCGTTTTGTCTCCCCGCCCCCTGACTGGGGGATACGGAACCTACACCGATAAACTCATCTTT. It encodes CACDTVLSPRPLTGGYGTYTDKLIF.

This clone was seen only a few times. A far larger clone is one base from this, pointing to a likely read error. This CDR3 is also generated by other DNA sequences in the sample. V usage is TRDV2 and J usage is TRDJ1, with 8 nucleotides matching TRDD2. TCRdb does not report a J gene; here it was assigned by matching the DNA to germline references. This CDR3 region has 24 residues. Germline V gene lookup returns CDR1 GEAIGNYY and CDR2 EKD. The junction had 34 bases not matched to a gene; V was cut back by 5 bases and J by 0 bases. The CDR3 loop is CACAPRFLRRGDRFLPKYTDKLIF. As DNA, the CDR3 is TGTGCCTGTGCCCCCCGCTTCCTACGAAGGGGAGATAGGTTCTTGCCTAAGTACACCGATAAACTCATCTTT.

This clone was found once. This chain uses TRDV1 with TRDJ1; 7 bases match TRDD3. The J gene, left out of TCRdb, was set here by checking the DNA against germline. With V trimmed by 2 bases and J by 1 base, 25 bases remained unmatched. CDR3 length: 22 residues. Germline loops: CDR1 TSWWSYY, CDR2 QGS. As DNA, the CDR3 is TGTGCTCTTGGGGAAGGAACGGTCATTCCAGTACTGGGGATTGCCTGCACCGATAAACTCATCTTT. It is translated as CALGEGTVIPVLGIACTDKLIF.

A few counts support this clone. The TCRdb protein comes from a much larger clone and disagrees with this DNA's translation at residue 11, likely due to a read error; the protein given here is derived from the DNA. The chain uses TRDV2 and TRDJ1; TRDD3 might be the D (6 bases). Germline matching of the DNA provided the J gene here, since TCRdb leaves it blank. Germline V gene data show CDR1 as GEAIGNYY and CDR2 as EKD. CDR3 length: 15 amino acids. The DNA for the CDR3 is TGTGCCTGTGATCCTGGGGATCAGTACACCAATAAACTCATCTTT. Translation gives CACDPGDQYTNKLIF.

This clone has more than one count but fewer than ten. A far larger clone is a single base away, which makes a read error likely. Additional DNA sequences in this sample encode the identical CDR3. CDR3 amino acids: CACDPLGDTRSWDTRQMFF. CDR3 sequence (DNA): TGTGCCTGTGACCCCCTGGGGGATACCCGCTCCTGGGACACCCGACAGATGTTCTTC. TRDV2 is the V gene, and the J gene was not called; the D call TRDD3 from the table was never checked on the DNA. Germline V gene sequence: CDR1 GEAIGNYY, CDR2 EKD. The CDR3 consists of 19 residues.

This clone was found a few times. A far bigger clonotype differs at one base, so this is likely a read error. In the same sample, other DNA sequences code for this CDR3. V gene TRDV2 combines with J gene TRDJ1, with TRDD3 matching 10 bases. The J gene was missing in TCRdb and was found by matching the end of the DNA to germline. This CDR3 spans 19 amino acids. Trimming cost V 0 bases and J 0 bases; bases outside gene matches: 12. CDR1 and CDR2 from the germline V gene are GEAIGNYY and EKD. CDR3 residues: CACDTVGILGDEYTDKLIF. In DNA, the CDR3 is TGTGCCTGTGACACCGTGGGGATACTGGGGGATGAGTACACCGATAAACTCATCTTT.

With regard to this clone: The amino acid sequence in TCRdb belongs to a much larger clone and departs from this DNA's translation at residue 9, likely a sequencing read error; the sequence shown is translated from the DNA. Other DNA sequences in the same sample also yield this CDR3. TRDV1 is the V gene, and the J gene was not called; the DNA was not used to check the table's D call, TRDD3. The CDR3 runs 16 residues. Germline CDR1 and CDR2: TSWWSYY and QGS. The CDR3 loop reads CALGESSRIGGYKLIF. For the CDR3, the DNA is TGTGCTCTTGGGGAATCCTCCCGTATTGGGGGATATAAACTCATCTTC.

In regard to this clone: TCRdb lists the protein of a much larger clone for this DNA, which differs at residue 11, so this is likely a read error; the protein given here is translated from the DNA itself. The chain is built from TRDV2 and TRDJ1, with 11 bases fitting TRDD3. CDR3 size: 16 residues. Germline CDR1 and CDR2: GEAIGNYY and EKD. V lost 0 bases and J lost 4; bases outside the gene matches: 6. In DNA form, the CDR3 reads TGTGCCTGTGACACCGAGTCTGGGGGATACTACGATAAACTCATCTTT. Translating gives CACDTESGGYYDKLIF.

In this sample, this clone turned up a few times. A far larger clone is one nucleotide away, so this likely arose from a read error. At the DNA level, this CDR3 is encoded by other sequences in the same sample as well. The CDR3 sequence is CACDLLGDRYTDKLIF. The CDR3 DNA sequence: TGTGCCTGTGACTTACTAGGGGATAGGTACACCGATAAACTCATCTTT. The rearrangement joins TRDV2 to TRDJ1, with TRDD3 matching 7 bases. TCRdb does not report a J gene; here it was assigned by matching the DNA to germline references. The CDR3 runs to 16 residues. CDR1 is GEAIGNYY, CDR2 EKD, per germline. The V gene end was trimmed by 3 bases and the J gene end by 0 bases; junction bases not matched to a gene: 9.

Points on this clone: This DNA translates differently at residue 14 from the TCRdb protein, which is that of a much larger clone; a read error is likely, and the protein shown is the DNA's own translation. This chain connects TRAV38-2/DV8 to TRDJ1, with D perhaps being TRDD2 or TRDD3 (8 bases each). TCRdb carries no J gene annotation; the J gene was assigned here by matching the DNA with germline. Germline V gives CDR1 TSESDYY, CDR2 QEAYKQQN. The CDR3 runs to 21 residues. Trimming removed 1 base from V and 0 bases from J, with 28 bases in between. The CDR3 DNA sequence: TGTGCTTATAGGAGCCACTTCCTACATCGGGGATACTCCCTTTACACCGATAAACTCATCTTT. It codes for CAYRSHFLHRGYSLYTDKLIF.

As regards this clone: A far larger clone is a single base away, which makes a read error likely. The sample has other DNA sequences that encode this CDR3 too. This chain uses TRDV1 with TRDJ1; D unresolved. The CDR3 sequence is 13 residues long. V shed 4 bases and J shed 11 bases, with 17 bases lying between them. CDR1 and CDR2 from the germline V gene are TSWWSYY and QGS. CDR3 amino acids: CALGGATPRELIF. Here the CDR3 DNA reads TGTGCTCTTGGGGGGGCTACCCCCCGTGAGCTCATCTTT.

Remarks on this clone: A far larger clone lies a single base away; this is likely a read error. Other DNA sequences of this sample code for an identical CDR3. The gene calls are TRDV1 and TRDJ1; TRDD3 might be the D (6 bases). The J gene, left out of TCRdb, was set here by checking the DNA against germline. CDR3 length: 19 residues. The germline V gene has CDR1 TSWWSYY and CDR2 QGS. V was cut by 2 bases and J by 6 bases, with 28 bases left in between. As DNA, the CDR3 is TGTGCTCTTGGGGAAAGGAGTAGACCTACTGGGATGTATACCAATAAACTCATCTTT. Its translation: CALGERSRPTGMYTNKLIF.

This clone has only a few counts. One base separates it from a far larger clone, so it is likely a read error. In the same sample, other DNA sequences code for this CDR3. CDR3 coding DNA: TGTGCCTCCAGCCTTCCAACTCCGAATCCCGCCGTTTACACCGATAAACTCATCTTT. Translated, it gives CASSLPTPNPAVYTDKLIF. The chain uses TRDV3 and TRDJ1; D possibly corresponds to TRDD2 (6 bases). TCRdb offers no J gene call, so here the DNA was matched to germline to obtain one. The germline CDR1 and CDR2 sequences are TVYSNPD and GDNSRS (reference sequence). Trimming removed 4 bases from V and 0 bases from J, with 30 bases in between. This CDR3 spans 19 amino acids.

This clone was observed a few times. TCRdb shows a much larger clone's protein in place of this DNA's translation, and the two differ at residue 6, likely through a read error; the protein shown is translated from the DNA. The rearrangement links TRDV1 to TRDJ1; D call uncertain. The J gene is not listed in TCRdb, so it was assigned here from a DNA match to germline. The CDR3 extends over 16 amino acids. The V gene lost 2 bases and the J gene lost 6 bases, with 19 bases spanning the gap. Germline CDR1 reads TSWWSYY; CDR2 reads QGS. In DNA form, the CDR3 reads TGTGCTCTTGGGGAATCCGCAGGACTCCATAAGAATAAACTCATCTTT. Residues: CALGESAGLHKNKLIF.

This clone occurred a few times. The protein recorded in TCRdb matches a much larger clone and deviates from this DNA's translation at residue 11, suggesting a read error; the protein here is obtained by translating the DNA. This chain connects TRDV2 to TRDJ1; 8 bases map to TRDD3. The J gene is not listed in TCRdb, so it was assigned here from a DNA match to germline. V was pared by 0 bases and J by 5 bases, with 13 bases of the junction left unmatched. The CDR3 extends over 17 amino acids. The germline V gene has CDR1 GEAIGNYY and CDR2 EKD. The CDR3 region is CACDTVSAGGHGDKLIF. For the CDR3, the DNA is TGTGCCTGTGACACCGTCAGTGCTGGGGGACACGGGGATAAACTCATCTTT.

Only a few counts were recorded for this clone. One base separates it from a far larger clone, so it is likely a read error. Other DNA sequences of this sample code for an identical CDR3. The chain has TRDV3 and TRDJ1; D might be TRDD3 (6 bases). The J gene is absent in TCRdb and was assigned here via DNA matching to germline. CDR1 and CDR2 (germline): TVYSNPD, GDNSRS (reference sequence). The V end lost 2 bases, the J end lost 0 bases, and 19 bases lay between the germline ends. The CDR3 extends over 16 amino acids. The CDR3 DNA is TGTGCCTTTTGCGGGCGTACAGGGGGAAACACCGATAAACTCATCTTT. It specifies CAFCGRTGGNTDKLIF.

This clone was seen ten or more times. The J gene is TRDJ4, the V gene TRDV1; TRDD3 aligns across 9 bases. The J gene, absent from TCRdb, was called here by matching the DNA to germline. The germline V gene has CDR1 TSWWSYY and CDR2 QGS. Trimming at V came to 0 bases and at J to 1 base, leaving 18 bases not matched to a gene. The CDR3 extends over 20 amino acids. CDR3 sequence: CALGELYVPRYWGSIRPLIF. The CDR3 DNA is TGTGCTCTTGGGGAACTTTATGTTCCTCGTTACTGGGGGAGCATCAGACCCCTGATCTTT.

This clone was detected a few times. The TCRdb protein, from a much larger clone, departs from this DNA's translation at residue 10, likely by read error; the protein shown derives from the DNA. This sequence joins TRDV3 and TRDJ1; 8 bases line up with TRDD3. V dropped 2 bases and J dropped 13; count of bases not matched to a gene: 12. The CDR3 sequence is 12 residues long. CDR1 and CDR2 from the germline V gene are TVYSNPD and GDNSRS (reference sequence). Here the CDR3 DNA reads TGTGCCTTTTACCAGACTGGGGGTACACCCATCTTT. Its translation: CAFYQTGGTPIF.

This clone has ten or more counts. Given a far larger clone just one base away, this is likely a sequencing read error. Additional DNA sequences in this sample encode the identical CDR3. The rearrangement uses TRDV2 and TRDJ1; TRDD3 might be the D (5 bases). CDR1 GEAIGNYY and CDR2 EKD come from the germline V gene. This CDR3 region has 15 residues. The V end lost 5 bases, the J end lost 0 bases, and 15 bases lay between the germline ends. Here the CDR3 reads CACGTRGGYTDKLIF. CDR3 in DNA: TGTGCCTGTGGTACTAGAGGGGGGTACACCGATAAACTCATCTTT.

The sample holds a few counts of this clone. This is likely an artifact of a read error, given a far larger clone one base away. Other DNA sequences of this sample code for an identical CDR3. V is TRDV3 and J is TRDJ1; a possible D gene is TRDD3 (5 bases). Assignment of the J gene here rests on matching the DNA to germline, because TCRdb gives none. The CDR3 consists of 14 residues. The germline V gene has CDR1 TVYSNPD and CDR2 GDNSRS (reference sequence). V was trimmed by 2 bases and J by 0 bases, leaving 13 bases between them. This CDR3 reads CAFAGATYTDKLIF. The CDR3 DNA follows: TGTGCCTTTGCGGGGGCCACCTACACCGATAAACTCATCTTT.